One and the same sample provided the 5 T cell receptor beta chains below, sequenced in a study of beta chain features in type 1 diabetes. Notes on the study in general: Researchers report that Type 1 diabetes patients had moderately but significantly shorter TCRB CDR3s across all four CD4+ subsets.

These TCRs are of unknown antigen specificity. Expressed TCRB transcripts were sequenced because the entire RNA isolate underwent reverse transcription. Sequenced by immunoSEQ multiplex PCR; TCRdb stores in-frame clones only, minus some. Among about 280,000 clones, approximately 15% were seen once, and the ten largest hold 0.015% to 0.017%. Material for sequencing was naive CD4+ T cells from blood. These receptors came from a young man with type 1 diabetes.

This chain connects TRBV18 to TRBJ2-5; tentative D call: TRBD2 (6 bases). This CDR3 spans 14 amino acids. Trimming took 0 bases from V and 6 from J, leaving 11 bases between them. Germline CDR1 and CDR2: KGHSH and LQKENI. As DNA, the CDR3 is TGTGCCAGCTCACCACCACGGGGGATAAAGACCCAGTACTTC. Amino acids: CASSPPRGIKTQYF.

This clone was observed a few times. V gene TRBV27 combines with J gene TRBJ1-1, with D unclear. Per germline, CDR1 MNHEY and CDR2 SMNVEV (reference sequence). Trimming stripped 2 bases from V and 4 bases from J, with 14 bases between. The CDR3 loop spans 15 amino acids. CDR3 in DNA: TGTGCCAGCAGTTTAAGTAGTGCGGTCTCCACTGAAGCTTTCTTT. Its protein is CASSLSSAVSTEAFF.

The chain links TRBV6-5 to TRBJ2-7; 7 bases match TRBD1. The CDR3 runs to 13 residues. The germline V gene encodes CDR1 MNHEY and CDR2 SVGAGI. The trim removed 7 bases at V and 6 bases at J, leaving 9 bases unmatched. The CDR3 is CASTNTGVGEQYF. DNA for the CDR3: TGTGCCAGCACCAATACAGGGGTCGGCGAGCAGTACTTC.

The chain employs TRBV9 and TRBJ1-4, with TRBD1 as a possible D gene (6 bases). V gave up 4 bases and J gave up 7 bases, with 14 bases separating them. The germline gives CDR1 SGDLS, CDR2 YYNGEE. This CDR3 has 14 residues. CDR3 coding DNA: TGTGCCAGCAGCCCCCGGGGGGGGCGTGAAAAACTGTTTTTT. Translating it yields CASSPRGGREKLFF.

This clone has more than one count but fewer than ten. This sequence joins TRBV6-6 and TRBJ2-5; tentatively, D is TRBD1 (6 bases). Germline loops: CDR1 MNHNY, CDR2 SVGAGI (reference sequence). There are 13 residues in the CDR3. V was clipped by 7 bases and J by 4 bases, with 13 bases between them. The CDR3 loop is CASKYRERETQYF. The DNA for the CDR3 is TGTGCCAGCAAGTACAGGGAACGAGAGACCCAGTACTTC.